The 4 T cell receptor beta chains below come from one sample, sequenced in a study of blood T cell repertoires in COVID-19. Clones were read by immunoSEQ multiplex PCR, and TCRdb kept only the in-frame ones, dropping some. This table holds some 26,000 clones, 65% to 80% found once. Sequenced material: peripheral blood. The receptors shown here come from a middle-aged man with COVID-19, enrolled during active disease.

This clone was observed a handful of times. The chain joins TRBV11-2 to TRBJ1-3; D may be TRBD1 (6 bases). Trimming cost V 4 bases and J 4 bases, with 17 bases left between them. This CDR3 spans 16 amino acids. Germline V gene sequence: CDR1 SGHAT, CDR2 FQNNGV. The CDR3 DNA is TGTGCCAGCAGCTCACAGGGATTCGGTTCCGGAAACACCATATATTTT. Translating it yields CASSSQGFGSGNTIYF.

This chain's CDR3 is CASSRGGLAGGNEQFF. The CDR3 DNA sequence: TGTGCCAGCAGCCGCGGCGGGCTAGCGGGTGGAAATGAGCAGTTCTTC. The chain carries TRBV7-3 and TRBJ2-1; 8 bases agree with TRBD2. The CDR3 runs 16 residues. Germline CDR1 SGHTA, CDR2 FQGTGA. V was clipped by 5 bases and J by 7 bases; unmatched bases: 13.

This rearrangement joins TRBV28 to TRBJ2-5; the match to TRBD1 covers 8 bases. The V gene end was trimmed by 6 bases and the J gene end by 4 bases; junction bases not matched to a gene: 7. Germline V lookup: CDR1 MDHEN, CDR2 SYDVKM. CDR3 size: 14 residues. CDR3 sequence (DNA): TGTGCCAGCAGCGGACAGGGTCTTGGAGAGACCCAGTACTTC. This gives the protein CASSGQGLGETQYF. Filled out from reference TRBV28 and TRBJ2-5, the complete variable domain reads DVKVTQSSRYLVKRTGEKVFLECVQDMDHENMFWYRQDPGLGLRLIYFSYDVKMKEKGDIPEGYSVSREKKERFSLILESASTNQTSMYLCASSGQGLGETQYFGPGTRLLVL.

The genes are TRBV5-6 and TRBJ2-3; 9 bases fit TRBD1. V was clipped by 6 bases and J by 0 bases; unmatched bases: 5. Germline CDR1 SGHDT, CDR2 YYEEEE. There are 15 residues in the CDR3. This chain's CDR3 is CASTWTGDSTDTQYF. The CDR3 bases are TGTGCCAGCACGTGGACAGGGGACAGCACAGATACGCAGTATTTT.